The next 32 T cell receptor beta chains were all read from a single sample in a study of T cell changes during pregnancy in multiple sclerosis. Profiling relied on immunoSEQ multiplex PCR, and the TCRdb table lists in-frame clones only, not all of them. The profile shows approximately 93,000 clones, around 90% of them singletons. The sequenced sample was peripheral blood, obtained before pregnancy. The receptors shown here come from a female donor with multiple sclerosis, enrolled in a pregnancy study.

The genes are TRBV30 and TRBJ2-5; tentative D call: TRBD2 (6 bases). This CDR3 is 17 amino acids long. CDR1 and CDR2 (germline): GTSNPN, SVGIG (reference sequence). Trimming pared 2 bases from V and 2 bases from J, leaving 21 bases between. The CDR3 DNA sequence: TGTGCCTGGAGTATGAAGGGAGCAGCTCGGGGGCAAGAGACCCAGTACTTC. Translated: CAWSMKGAARGQETQYF.

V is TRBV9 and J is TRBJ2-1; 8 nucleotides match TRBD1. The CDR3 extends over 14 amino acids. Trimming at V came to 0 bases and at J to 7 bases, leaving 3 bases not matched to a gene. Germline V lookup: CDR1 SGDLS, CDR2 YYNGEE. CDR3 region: CASSVGTGSNEQFF. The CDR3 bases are TGTGCCAGCAGCGTAGGGACAGGGTCGAATGAGCAGTTCTTC.

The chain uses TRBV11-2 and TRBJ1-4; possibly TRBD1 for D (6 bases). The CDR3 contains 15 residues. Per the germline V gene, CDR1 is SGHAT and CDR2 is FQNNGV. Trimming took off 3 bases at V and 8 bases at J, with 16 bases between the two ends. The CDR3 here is CASSLVEGEAEKLFF. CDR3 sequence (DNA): TGTGCCAGCAGCTTGGTCGAGGGGGAAGCGGAAAAACTGTTTTTT.

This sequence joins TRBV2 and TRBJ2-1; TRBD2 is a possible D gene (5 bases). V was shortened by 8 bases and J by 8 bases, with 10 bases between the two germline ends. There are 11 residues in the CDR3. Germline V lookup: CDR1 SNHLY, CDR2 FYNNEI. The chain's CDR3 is CASYGVDEQFF. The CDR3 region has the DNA TGTGCCAGCTACGGGGTCGATGAGCAGTTCTTC.

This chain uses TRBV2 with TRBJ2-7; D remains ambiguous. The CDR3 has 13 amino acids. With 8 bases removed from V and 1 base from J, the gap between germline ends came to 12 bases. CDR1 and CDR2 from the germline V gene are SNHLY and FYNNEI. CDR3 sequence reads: CASGQFRSYEQYF. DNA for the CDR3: TGTGCCAGCGGCCAGTTCCGATCCTACGAGCAGTACTTC. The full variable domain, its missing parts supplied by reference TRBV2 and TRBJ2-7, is EPEVTQTPSHQVTQMGQEVILRCVPISNHLYFYWYRQILGQKVEFLVSFYNNEISEKSEIFDDQFSVERPDGSNFTLKIRSTKLEDSAMYFCASGQFRSYEQYFGPGTRLTVT.

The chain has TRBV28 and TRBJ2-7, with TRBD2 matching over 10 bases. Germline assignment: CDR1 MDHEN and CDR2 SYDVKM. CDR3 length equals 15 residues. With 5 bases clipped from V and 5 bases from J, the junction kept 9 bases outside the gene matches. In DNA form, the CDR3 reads TGTGCCAGCAGTCCCCCCACGGGACTAGCGAACGAGCAGTACTTC. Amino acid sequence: CASSPPTGLANEQYF.

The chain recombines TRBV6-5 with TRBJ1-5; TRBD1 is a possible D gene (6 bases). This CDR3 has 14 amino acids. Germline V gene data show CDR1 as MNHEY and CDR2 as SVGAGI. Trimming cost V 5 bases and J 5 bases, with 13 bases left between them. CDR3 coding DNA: TGTGCCAGCAGTCTTTACAGGGCGGATCAGCCCCAGCATTTT. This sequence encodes CASSLYRADQPQHF.

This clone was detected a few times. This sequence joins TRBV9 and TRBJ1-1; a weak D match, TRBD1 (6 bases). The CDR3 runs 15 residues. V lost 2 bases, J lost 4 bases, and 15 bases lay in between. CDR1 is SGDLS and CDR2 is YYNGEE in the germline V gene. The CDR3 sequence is CASSVEGGFSTEAFF. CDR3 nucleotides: TGTGCCAGCAGCGTCGAAGGGGGATTCTCCACTGAAGCTTTCTTT. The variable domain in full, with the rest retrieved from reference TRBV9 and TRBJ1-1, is DSGVTQTPKHLITATGQRVTLRCSPRSGDLSVYWYQQSLDQGLQFLIQYYNGEERAKGNILERFSAQQFPDLHSELNLSSLELGDSALYFCASSVEGGFSTEAFFGQGTRLTVV.

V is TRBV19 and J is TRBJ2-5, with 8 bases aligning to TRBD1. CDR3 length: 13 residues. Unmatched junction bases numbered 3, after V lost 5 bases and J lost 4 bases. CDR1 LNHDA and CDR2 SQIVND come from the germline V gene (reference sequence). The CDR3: CASSSDRGETQYF. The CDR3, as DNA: TGTGCCAGTAGTTCTGACAGGGGAGAGACCCAGTACTTC.

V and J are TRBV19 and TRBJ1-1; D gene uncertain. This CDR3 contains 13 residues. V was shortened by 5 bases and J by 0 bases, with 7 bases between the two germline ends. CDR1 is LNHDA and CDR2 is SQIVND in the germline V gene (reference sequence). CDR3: CASSAAVNTEAFF. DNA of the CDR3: TGTGCCAGTAGTGCGGCAGTGAACACTGAAGCTTTCTTT.

The CDR3 DNA reads as TGCGCCAGCAGCTTGGGAGGACAGGGAAGAATCTCCCAAGAGACCCAGTACTTC. This sequence encodes CASSLGGQGRISQETQYF. The chain uses TRBV5-1 and TRBJ2-5; 8 nucleotides match TRBD1. The germline CDR1 and CDR2 sequences are SGHRS and YFSETQ. This CDR3 contains 18 residues. J was trimmed by 1 base and V by 0 bases; bases with no gene match: 11.

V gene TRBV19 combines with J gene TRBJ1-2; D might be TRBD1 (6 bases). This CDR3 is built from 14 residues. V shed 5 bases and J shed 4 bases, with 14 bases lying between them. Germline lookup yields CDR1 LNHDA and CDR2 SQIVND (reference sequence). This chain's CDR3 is CASSRPGESYGYTF. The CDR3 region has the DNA TGTGCCAGTAGTCGACCAGGGGAGAGCTATGGCTACACCTTC.

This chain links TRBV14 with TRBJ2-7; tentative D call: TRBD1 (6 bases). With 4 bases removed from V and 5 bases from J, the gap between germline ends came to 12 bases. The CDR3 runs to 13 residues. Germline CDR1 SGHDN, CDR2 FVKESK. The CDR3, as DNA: TGTGCCAGCAGCCTACTCGACAGGAACGAGCAGTACTTC. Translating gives CASSLLDRNEQYF.

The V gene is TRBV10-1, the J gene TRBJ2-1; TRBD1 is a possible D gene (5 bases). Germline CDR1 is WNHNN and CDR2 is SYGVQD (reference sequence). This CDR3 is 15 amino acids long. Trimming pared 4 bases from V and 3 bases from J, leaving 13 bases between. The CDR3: CASSGGERNYNEQFF. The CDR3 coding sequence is TGCGCCAGCAGTGGGGGCGAGAGGAACTACAATGAGCAGTTCTTC.

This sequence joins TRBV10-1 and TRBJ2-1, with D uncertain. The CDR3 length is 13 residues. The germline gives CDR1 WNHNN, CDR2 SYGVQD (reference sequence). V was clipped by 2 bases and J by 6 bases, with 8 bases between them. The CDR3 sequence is CASSETRSNEQFF. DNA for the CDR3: TGCGCCAGCAGTGAGACCCGGAGCAATGAGCAGTTCTTC.

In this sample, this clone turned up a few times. CDR3 residues: CASSPRGYIQYF. CDR3 in DNA: TGTGCCAGCAGCCCCCGCGGGTATATTCAGTACTTC. The gene calls are TRBV14 and TRBJ2-4, with D possibly being TRBD2 (5 bases). Trimming left V 4 bases short and J 10 bases short, with 11 bases between. The germline V gene encodes CDR1 SGHDN and CDR2 FVKESK. The CDR3 loop spans 12 amino acids.

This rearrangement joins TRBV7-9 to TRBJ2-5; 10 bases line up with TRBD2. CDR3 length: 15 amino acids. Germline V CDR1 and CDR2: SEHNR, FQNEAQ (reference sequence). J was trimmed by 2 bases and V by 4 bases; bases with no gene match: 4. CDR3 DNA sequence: TGTGCCAGCAGCTCCGGGACTAGCGTACAAGAGACCCAGTACTTC. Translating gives CASSSGTSVQETQYF.

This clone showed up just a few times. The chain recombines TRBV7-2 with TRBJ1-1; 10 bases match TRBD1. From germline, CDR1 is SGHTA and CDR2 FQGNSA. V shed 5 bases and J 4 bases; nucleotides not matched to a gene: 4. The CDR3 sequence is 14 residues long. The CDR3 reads CASSRDRGGTEAFF. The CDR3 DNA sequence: TGTGCCAGCAGCCGGGACAGGGGAGGCACTGAAGCTTTCTTT.

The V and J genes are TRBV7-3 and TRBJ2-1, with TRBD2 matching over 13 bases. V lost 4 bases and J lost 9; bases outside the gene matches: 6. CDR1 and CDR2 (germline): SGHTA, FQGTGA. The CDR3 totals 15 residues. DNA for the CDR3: TGTGCCAGCAGCTCTACTAGCGGGAGGGTGCGTGAGCAGTTCTTC. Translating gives CASSSTSGRVREQFF.

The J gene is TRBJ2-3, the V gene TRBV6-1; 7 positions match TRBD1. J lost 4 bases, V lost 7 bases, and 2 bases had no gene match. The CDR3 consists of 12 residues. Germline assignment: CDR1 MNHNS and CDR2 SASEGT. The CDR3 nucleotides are TGTGCCAGCAACAGGGGCCCAGATACGCAGTATTTT. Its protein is CASNRGPDTQYF.

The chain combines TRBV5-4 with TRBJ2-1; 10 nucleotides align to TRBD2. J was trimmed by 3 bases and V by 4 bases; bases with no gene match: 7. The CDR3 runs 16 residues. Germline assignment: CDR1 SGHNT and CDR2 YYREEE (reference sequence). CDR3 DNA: TGTGCCAGCAGCCCTCAAGCGGGGGGGAACTACAATGAGCAGTTCTTC. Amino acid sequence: CASSPQAGGNYNEQFF.

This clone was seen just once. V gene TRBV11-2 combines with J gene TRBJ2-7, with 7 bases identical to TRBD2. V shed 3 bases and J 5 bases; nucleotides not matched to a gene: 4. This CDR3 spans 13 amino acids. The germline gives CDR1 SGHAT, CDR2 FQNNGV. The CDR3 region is CASSFGRPHEQYF. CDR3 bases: TGTGCCAGCAGCTTCGGGAGGCCCCACGAGCAGTACTTC. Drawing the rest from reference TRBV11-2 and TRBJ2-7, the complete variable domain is EAGVAQSPRYKIIEKRQSVAFWCNPISGHATLYWYQQILGQGPKLLIQFQNNGVVDDSQLPKDRFSAERLKGVDSTLKIQPAKLEDSAVYLCASSFGRPHEQYFGPGTRLTVT.

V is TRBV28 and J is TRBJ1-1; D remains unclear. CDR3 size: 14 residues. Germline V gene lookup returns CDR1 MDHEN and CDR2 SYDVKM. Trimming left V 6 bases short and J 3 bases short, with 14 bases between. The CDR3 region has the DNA TGTGCCAGCAGCCGAACTGCGTCCTACACTGAAGCTTTCTTT. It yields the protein CASSRTASYTEAFF.

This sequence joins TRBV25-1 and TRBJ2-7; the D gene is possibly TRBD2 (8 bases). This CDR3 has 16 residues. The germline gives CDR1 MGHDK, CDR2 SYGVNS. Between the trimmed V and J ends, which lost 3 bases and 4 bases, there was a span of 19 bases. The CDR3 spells CASSDRGGQRRYEQYF. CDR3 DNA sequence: TGTGCCAGCAGTGATCGGGGGGGACAGAGACGTTACGAGCAGTACTTC.

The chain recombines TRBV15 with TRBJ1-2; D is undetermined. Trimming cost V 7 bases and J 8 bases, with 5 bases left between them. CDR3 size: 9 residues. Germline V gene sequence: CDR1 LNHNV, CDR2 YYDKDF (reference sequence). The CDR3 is CATTLGYTF. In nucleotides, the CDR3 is TGTGCCACCACCCTCGGCTACACCTTC. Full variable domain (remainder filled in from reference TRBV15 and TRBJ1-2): DAMVIQNPRYQVTQFGKPVTLSCSQTLNHNVMYWYQQKSSQAPKLLFHYYDKDFNNEADTPDNFQSRRPNTSFCFLDIRSPGLGDTAMYLCATTLGYTFGSGTRLTVV.

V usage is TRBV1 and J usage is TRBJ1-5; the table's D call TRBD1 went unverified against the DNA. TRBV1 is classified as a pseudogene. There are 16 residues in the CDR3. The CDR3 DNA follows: TGCACCAGCAGCCCCCGACACGAACAATCGTATCAGCCCCAGCATTTT. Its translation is CTSSPRHEQSYQPQHF.

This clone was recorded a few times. The CDR3 DNA sequence: TGTGCCAGTAGCCCCAGCCGGACAGCTTCGGCCCTCCACTTT. Translating it yields CASSPSRTASALHF. The chain links TRBV19 to TRBJ1-6; TRBD1 might be the D (6 bases). The CDR3 runs 14 residues. V shed 6 bases and J shed 14 bases, with 20 bases lying between them. Per the germline V gene, CDR1 is LNHDA and CDR2 is SQIVND (reference sequence).

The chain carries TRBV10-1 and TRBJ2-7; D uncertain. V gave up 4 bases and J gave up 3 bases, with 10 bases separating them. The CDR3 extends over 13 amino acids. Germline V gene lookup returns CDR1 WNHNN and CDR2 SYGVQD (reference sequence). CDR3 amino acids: CASSAGRYYEQYF. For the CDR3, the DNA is TGCGCCAGCAGTGCAGGCCGCTACTACGAGCAGTACTTC.

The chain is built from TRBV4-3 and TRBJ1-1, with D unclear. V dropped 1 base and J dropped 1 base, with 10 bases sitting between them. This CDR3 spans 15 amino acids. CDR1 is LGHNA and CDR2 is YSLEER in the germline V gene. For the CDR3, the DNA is TGCGCCAGCAGCCAAGTATGGGCAGGGAACACTGAAGCTTTCTTT. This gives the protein CASSQVWAGNTEAFF.

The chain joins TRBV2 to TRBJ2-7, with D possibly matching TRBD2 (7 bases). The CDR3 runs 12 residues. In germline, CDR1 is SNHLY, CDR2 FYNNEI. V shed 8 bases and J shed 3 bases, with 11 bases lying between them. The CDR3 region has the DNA TGTGCCAGCCGGGGGGCGAGCTACGAGCAGTACTTC. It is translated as CASRGASYEQYF.

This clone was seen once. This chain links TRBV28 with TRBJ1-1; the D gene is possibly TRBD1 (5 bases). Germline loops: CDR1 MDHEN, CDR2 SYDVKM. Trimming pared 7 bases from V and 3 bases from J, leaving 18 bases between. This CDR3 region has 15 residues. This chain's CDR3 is CASIGRRGRDTEAFF. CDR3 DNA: TGTGCCAGCATCGGGCGGAGGGGCCGAGACACTGAAGCTTTCTTT.

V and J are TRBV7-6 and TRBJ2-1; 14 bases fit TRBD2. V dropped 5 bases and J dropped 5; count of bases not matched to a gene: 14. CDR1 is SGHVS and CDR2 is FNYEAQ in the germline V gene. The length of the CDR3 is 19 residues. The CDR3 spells CASSVGLAGGARRNNEQFF. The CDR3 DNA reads TGTGCCAGCAGCGTAGGACTAGCGGGAGGCGCACGGAGAAACAATGAGCAGTTCTTC.